The 22 T cell receptor beta chains listed next were all sequenced from one sample in a study of Ad26.COV2.S vaccination and SARS-CoV-2 variants. Stated treatment: some 20 received Ad26.COV2.S at low or high dose, single or two shots; roughly 5 received placebo; per-sample allocation not given. Collection of samples fell on day 63 after the first vaccine or placebo injection. The assay was immunoSEQ multiplex PCR, and TCRdb's table has in-frame clones only and misses some. The sample gives about 680,000 clones, about 90% of which show up once; roughly 1.5% is in the top ten. This specimen was peripheral blood, taken in a trial of Ad26.COV2.S vaccine versus placebo. The receptors derive from a person between 18 and 60 years old who received the Ad26.COV2.S COVID-19 vaccine or a placebo.

V and J are TRBV25-1 and TRBJ2-7, with D maybe TRBD2 (6 bases). There are 14 residues in the CDR3. The V and J ends lost 7 bases and 1 base respectively, with 14 bases between them. Germline-derived CDR1 and CDR2 are MGHDK and SYGVNS. CDR3 residues: CASTSRGFSYEQYF. The CDR3 nucleotides read TGTGCCAGCACCTCTCGGGGGTTTTCCTACGAGCAGTACTTC.

J is TRBJ1-1 and V is TRBV10-3; D is perhaps TRBD1 (5 bases). Germline V CDR1 and CDR2: ENHRY, SYGVKD. The CDR3 length is 14 residues. V shed 11 bases and J shed 2 bases, with 18 bases lying between them. CDR3 sequence reads: CAATGRGVNTEAFF. DNA for the CDR3: TGTGCCGCGACGGGTCGGGGGGTAAACACTGAAGCTTTCTTT.

The V and J genes are TRBV30 and TRBJ1-2; 8 bases align to TRBD1. There are 13 residues in the CDR3. CDR1 is GTSNPN, CDR2 SVGIG, per germline (reference sequence). J lost 6 bases, V lost 5 bases, and 8 bases had no gene match. In DNA form, the CDR3 reads TGTGCCTGGGGAAGACAGGGGAAAGATGGCTACACCTTC. This translates into CAWGRQGKDGYTF.

V and J are TRBV6-5 and TRBJ2-7; a possible D gene is TRBD1 (5 bases). Per the germline V gene, CDR1 is MNHEY and CDR2 is SVGAGI. The CDR3 spans 15 residues. Trimming stripped 2 bases from V and 5 bases from J, with 16 bases between. CDR3 bases: TGTGCCAGCAGTTACGGGGCAGGTTGGTCGGACGAGCAGTACTTC. This sequence encodes CASSYGAGWSDEQYF.

CDR3: CASSYSSITGGAIQHF. The CDR3 coding sequence is TGTGCCAGCAGTTACTCGAGTATAACAGGAGGGGCCATCCAGCATTTT. The chain uses TRBV6-5 and TRBJ1-5, with D maybe TRBD1 (5 bases). The CDR3 is made up of 16 amino acids. CDR1 MNHEY and CDR2 SVGAGI come from the germline V gene. The germline V and J ends were trimmed by 0 bases and 12 bases, with 21 bases remaining between them.

The chain has TRBV25-1 and TRBJ2-5; 12 positions agree with TRBD2. Germline V gene sequence: CDR1 MGHDK, CDR2 SYGVNS. CDR3 size: 17 residues. J lost 0 bases, V lost 2 bases, and 4 bases had no gene match. The CDR3 DNA reads TGTGCCAGCAGTGAACTTACTAGCGGGAGGTACCAAGAGACCCAGTACTTC. Residues: CASSELTSGRYQETQYF. Combining the CDR3 with reference TRBV25-1 and TRBJ2-5 gives the whole variable domain EADIYQTPRYLVIGTGKKITLECSQTMGHDKMYWYQQDPGMELHLIHYSYGVNSTEKGDLSSESTVSRIRTEHFPLTLESARPSHTSQYLCASSELTSGRYQETQYFGPGTRLLVL.

This clone was recorded only once. The chain carries TRBV5-1 and TRBJ2-1; TRBD1 aligns across 11 bases. Germline V CDR1 and CDR2: SGHRS, YFSETQ. Trimming cost V 7 bases and J 8 bases; bases outside gene matches: 8. The CDR3 has 14 amino acids. The CDR3 reads CASGWTGGQDEQFF. CDR3 DNA: TGCGCCAGCGGGTGGACAGGGGGCCAGGATGAGCAGTTCTTC.

This clone turned up a few times. This chain joins TRBV19 and TRBJ2-7, with TRBD2 matching 9 bases. V was pared by 5 bases and J by 3 bases, with 11 bases of the junction left unmatched. Germline V gene sequence: CDR1 LNHDA, CDR2 SQIVND (reference sequence). This CDR3 is built from 16 residues. The CDR3 DNA sequence: TGTGCCAGTAGTGCCTTGGACGCGGGGGGGCACTACGAGCAGTACTTC. Its protein product is CASSALDAGGHYEQYF.

Regarding this clone: Other nucleotide sequences from this sample produce the same CDR3. The V and J genes are TRBV3-1 (or the pseudogene TRBV3-2) and TRBJ1-6; D not certain. Per the germline V gene, CDR1 is LGHDT and CDR2 is YNNKEL (reference sequence). This CDR3 has 11 amino acids. The V end was cut by 1 base, the J end by 10 bases, with 2 bases between. The CDR3 DNA reads as TGTGCCAGCAGCCAAGGATCACCCCTCCACTTT. Its translation: CASSQGSPLHF.

CDR3 in amino acids: CASSSVDSSYNEQFF. The CDR3 region has the DNA TGTGCCAGTAGTTCAGTGGACTCTTCCTACAATGAGCAGTTCTTC. The chain recombines TRBV19 with TRBJ2-1; a possible D gene is TRBD2 (5 bases). The CDR3 is 15 amino acids. In germline, CDR1 is LNHDA, CDR2 SQIVND (reference sequence). V lost 5 bases, J lost 1 base, and 12 bases lay in between.

The CDR3 loop reads CASSSRDVTRRHF. CDR3 DNA: TGTGCCAGCAGTTCCCGGGACGTAACACGGAGGCATTTT. J is TRBJ1-5 and V is TRBV12-3 or TRBV12-4; D perhaps matches TRBD1 (5 bases). This CDR3 contains 13 residues. Between the trimmed V and J ends, which lost 4 bases and 15 bases, there was a span of 19 bases.

This chain uses TRBV7-9 with TRBJ2-1, with D maybe TRBD1 (5 bases). The germline gives CDR1 SEHNR, CDR2 FQNEAQ (reference sequence). This CDR3 is built from 16 residues. Trimming pared 0 bases from V and 4 bases from J, leaving 13 bases between. This chain's CDR3 is CASSLAQQGLYNEQFF. The CDR3 DNA follows: TGTGCCAGCAGCTTAGCGCAGCAGGGTCTGTACAATGAGCAGTTCTTC.

CDR3 amino acids: CSVEDTYEQYF. As DNA, the CDR3 is TGCAGCGTTGAGGACACCTACGAGCAGTACTTC. This chain joins TRBV29-1 and TRBJ2-7, with D tentatively TRBD1 (5 bases). Looked up from germline, CDR1 is SQVTM and CDR2 is ANQGSEA. V lost 3 bases and J lost 2, with 5 bases in between. The CDR3 length is 11 residues.

This clone was seen just once. The V call is TRBV5-6, the J call TRBJ1-6; tentatively, D is TRBD1 (6 bases). CDR3 length: 14 amino acids. The ends were cut back, 2 bases at V and 10 bases at J, with 13 bases in the middle. CDR1 is SGHDT and CDR2 is YYEEEE in the germline V gene. CDR3 protein: CASSFGGAGSPLHF. As DNA, the CDR3 is TGTGCCAGCAGCTTTGGGGGCGCGGGGTCACCCCTCCACTTT.

This clone came up a few times. V usage is TRBV30 and J usage is TRBJ1-6; D possibly corresponds to TRBD1 (5 bases). This CDR3 is built from 14 residues. Between the trimmed V and J ends, which lost 6 bases and 9 bases, there was a span of 18 bases. Germline CDR1 reads GTSNPN; CDR2 reads SVGIG (reference sequence). The CDR3 region has the DNA TGTGCCTGCGAACCTGGAAGGGGTCTTTCACCCCTCCACTTT. It translates to CACEPGRGLSPLHF.

The chain recombines TRBV11-1 with TRBJ2-1, with D maybe TRBD1 (5 bases). V was pared by 5 bases and J by 3 bases, with 17 bases between. Germline V CDR1 and CDR2: SGHAT, FQDESV (reference sequence). CDR3 size: 16 residues. The CDR3: CASSLPPAGFYNEQFF. The CDR3 coding sequence is TGTGCCAGCAGCCTACCGCCGGCAGGGTTCTACAATGAGCAGTTCTTC.

DNA for the CDR3: TGTGCCAGCAGGGACAGGGGGGGGTATGGCTACACCTTC. Protein: CASRDRGGYGYTF. J is TRBJ1-2 and V is TRBV6-5; 10 bases are shared with TRBD1. Germline-derived CDR1 and CDR2 are MNHEY and SVGAGI. Unmatched junction bases numbered 3, after V lost 6 bases and J lost 5 bases. The CDR3 spans 13 residues.

This clone was seen just once. The J gene is TRBJ2-1, the V gene TRBV4-2; tentatively, D is TRBD2 (5 bases). The length of the CDR3 is 13 residues. The V and J ends lost 1 base and 10 bases respectively, with 11 bases between them. Germline V gene sequence: CDR1 LGHNA, CDR2 YNFKEQ. As DNA, the CDR3 is TGTGCCAGCAGCCAAGTTGGAGGCGGCGAGCAGTTCTTC. It is translated as CASSQVGGGEQFF.

This clone occurred a few times. CDR3 region: CASRTGEDSGNTIYF. For the CDR3, the DNA is TGTGCCAGTAGGACAGGGGAGGACTCTGGAAACACCATATATTTT. This chain joins TRBV19 and TRBJ1-3, with 8 bases fitting TRBD1. V shed 6 bases, J shed 0 bases, and the junction held 4 bases outside the gene matches. The CDR3 runs 15 residues. Germline V gives CDR1 LNHDA, CDR2 SQIVND (reference sequence).

The chain recombines TRBV7-8 with TRBJ2-5; 9 bases map to TRBD1. The CDR3 consists of 13 residues. Losses at the gene ends were 5 bases for V and 7 bases for J; bases not matched to a gene: 5. Germline CDR1 and CDR2: SGHVS and FQNEAQ. Written as DNA, the CDR3 is TGTGCCAGCAGCCTGGGACAGGGAGGGACCCAGTACTTC. Amino acid sequence: CASSLGQGGTQYF.

The rearrangement uses TRBV30 and TRBJ2-2; weak D call: TRBD1 (6 bases). This CDR3 spans 13 amino acids. The ends were cut back, 2 bases at V and 6 bases at J, with 10 bases in the middle. Germline-derived CDR1 and CDR2 are GTSNPN and SVGIG (reference sequence). The CDR3 here is CAWSNRAAGELFF. The CDR3 nucleotides are TGTGCCTGGAGTAACAGGGCAGCCGGGGAGCTGTTTTTT.

This chain uses TRBV6-5 with TRBJ2-2, with TRBD1 matching 8 bases. The CDR3 runs to 14 residues. Germline V gene sequence: CDR1 MNHEY, CDR2 SVGAGI. Germline trimming cut 8 bases from V and 6 bases from J; bases unmatched to any gene: 8. This CDR3 reads CASFTGGAAGELFF. Written as DNA, the CDR3 is TGTGCCAGCTTTACAGGGGGAGCGGCCGGGGAGCTGTTTTTT.